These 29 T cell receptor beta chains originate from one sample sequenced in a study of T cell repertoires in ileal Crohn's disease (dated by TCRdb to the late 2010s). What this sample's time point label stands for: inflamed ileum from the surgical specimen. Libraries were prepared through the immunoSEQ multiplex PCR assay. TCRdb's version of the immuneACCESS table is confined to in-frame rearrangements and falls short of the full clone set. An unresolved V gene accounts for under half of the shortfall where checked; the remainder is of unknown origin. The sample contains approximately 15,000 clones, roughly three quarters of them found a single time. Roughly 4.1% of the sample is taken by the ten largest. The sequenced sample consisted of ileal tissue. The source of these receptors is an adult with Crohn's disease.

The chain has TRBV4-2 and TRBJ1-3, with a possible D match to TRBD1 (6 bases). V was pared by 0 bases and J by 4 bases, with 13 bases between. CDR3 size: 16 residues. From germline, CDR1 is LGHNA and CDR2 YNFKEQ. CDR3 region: CASSQEGGPGGNTIYF. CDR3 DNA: TGTGCCAGCAGCCAAGAGGGGGGCCCGGGGGGAAACACCATATATTTT.

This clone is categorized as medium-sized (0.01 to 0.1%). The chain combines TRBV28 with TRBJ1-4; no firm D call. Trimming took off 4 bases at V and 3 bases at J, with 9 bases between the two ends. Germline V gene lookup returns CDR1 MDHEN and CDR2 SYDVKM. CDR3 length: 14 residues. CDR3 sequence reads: CASSSSPSNEKLFF. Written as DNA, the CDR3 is TGTGCCAGCAGTTCTAGCCCTTCTAATGAAAAACTGTTTTTT.

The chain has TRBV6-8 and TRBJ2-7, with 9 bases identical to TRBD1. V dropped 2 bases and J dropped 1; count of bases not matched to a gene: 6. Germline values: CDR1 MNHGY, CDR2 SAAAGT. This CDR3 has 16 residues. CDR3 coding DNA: TGTGCCAGCAGTTACCCCCGGGACAGGGTATCCTACGAGCAGTACTTC. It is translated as CASSYPRDRVSYEQYF.

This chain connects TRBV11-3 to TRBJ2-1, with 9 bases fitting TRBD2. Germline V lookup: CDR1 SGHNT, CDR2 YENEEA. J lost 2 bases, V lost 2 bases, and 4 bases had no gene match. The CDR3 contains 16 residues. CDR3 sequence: CASSLWGGRAYNEQFF. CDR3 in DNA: TGTGCCAGCAGCTTATGGGGCGGGAGGGCCTACAATGAGCAGTTCTTC. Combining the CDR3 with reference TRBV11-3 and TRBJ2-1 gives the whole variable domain EAGVVQSPRYKIIEKKQPVAFWCNPISGHNTLYWYLQNLGQGPELLIRYENEEAVDDSQLPKDRFSAERLKGVDSTLKIQPAELGDSAVYLCASSLWGGRAYNEQFFGPGTRLTVL.

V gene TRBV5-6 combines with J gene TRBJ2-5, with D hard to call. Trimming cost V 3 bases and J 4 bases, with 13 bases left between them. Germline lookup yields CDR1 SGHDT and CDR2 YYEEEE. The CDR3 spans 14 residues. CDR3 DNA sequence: TGTGCCAGCAGCTCGATACGCATGGGAGAGACCCAGTACTTC. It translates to CASSSIRMGETQYF.

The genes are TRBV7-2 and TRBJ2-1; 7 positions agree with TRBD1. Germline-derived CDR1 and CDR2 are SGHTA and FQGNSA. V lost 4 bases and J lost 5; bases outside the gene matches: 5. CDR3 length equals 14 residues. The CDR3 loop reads CASSSPGQHNEQFF. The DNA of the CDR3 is TGTGCCAGCAGCTCACCGGGACAGCACAATGAGCAGTTCTTC.

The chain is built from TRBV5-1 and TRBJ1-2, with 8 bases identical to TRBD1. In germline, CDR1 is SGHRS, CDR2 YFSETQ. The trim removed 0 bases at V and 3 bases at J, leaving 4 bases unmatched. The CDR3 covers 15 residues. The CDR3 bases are TGCGCCAGCAGCTTGGAGGACAGGGCTTACTATGGCTACACCTTC. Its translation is CASSLEDRAYYGYTF.

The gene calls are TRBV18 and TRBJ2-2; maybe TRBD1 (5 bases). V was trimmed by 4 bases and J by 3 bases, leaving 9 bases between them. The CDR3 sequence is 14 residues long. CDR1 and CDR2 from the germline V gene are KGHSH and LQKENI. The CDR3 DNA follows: TGTGCCAGCTCACAAATAGGGGACACCGGGGAGCTGTTTTTT. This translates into CASSQIGDTGELFF.

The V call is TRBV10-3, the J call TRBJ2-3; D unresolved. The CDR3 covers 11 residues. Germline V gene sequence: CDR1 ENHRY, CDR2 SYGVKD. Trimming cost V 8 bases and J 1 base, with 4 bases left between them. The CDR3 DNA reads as TGTGCCATCCTAGGCACAGATACGCAGTATTTT. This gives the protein CAILGTDTQYF.

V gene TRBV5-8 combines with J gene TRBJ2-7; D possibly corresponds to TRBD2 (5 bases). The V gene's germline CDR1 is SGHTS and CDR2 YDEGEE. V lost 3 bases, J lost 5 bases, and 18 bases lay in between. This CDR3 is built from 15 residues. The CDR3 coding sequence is TGTGCCAGCAGCTGGTCGGGAATGGTTAGCCACGAGCAGTACTTC. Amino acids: CASSWSGMVSHEQYF.

The CDR3 bases are TGTGCCAGCGGGGGTCCGGGACAGAAGAACTATGGCTACACCTTC. The encoded protein is CASGGPGQKNYGYTF. The chain employs TRBV6-1 and TRBJ1-2, with TRBD1 matching over 7 bases. Germline values: CDR1 MNHNS, CDR2 SASEGT. This CDR3 comprises 15 residues. J gave up 2 bases and V 8 bases, and 11 bases lay outside the gene matches.

CDR3 in amino acids: CASSGPWGFDEQFF. CDR3 nucleotides: TGTGCCAGCTCGGGCCCTTGGGGATTTGATGAGCAGTTCTTC. V and J are TRBV7-9 and TRBJ2-1; D is undetermined. The CDR3 loop spans 14 amino acids. V lost 8 bases, J lost 8 bases, and 19 bases lay in between. Germline V gene sequence: CDR1 SEHNR, CDR2 FQNEAQ (reference sequence).

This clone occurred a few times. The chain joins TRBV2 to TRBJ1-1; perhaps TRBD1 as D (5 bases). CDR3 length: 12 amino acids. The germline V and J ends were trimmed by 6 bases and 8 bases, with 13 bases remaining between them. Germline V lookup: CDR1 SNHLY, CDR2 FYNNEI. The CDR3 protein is CASSRMTAEAFF. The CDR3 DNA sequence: TGTGCCAGCAGCAGAATGACAGCCGAAGCTTTCTTT.

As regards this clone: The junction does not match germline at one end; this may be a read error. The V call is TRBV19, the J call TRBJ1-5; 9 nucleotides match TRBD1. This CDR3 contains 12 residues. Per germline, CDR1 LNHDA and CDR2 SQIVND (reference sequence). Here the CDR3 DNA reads TGTGCCAGTAGCAGGGAGGGACAGGGATCTTATTTT. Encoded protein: CASSREGQGSYF.

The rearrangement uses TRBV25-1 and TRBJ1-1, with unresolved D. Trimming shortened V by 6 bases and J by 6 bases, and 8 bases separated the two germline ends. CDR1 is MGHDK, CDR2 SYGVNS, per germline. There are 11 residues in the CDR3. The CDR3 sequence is CASRLGPEAFF. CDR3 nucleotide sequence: TGTGCCAGCAGATTAGGTCCTGAAGCTTTCTTT.

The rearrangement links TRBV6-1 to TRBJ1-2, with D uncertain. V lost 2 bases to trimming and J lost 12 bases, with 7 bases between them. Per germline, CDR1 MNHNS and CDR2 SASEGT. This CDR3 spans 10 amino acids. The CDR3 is CASSEKEDTF. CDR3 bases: TGTGCCAGCAGTGAAAAGGAGGACACCTTC.

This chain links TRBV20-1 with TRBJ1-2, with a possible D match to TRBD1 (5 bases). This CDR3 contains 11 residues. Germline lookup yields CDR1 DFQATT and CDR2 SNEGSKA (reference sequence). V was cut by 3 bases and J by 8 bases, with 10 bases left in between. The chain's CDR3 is CSASGGSGYTF. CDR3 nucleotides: TGCAGTGCTAGTGGGGGGTCCGGCTACACCTTC.

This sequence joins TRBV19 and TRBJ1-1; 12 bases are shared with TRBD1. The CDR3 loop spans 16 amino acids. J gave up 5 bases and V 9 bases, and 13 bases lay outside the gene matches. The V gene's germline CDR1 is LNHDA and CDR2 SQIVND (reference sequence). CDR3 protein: CARIPGQGALGTEAFF. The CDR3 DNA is TGTGCCAGGATACCGGGACAGGGGGCCCTCGGGACTGAAGCTTTCTTT. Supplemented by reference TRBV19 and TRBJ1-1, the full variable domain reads DGGITQSPKYLFRKEGQNVTLSCEQNLNHDAMYWYRQDPGQGLRLIYYSQIVNDFQKGDIAEGYSVSREKKESFPLTVTSAQKNPTAFYLCARIPGQGALGTEAFFGQGTRLTVV.

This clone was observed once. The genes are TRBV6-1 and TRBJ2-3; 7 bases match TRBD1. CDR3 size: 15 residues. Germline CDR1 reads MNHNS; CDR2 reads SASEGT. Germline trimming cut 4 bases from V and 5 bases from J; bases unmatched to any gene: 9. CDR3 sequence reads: CASSARTGQIDTQYF. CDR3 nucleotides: TGTGCCAGCAGTGCCCGGACAGGACAGATAGATACGCAGTATTTT.

The DNA for the CDR3 is TGTGCCAGCAGTTATGGGCCCAACCACGGGCAGTTCTTC. Translated: CASSYGPNHGQFF. V and J are TRBV6-6 and TRBJ2-1; no reliable D call. Germline V CDR1 and CDR2: MNHNY, SVGAGI (reference sequence). The CDR3 has 13 amino acids. V shed 3 bases and J shed 12 bases, with 15 bases lying between them.

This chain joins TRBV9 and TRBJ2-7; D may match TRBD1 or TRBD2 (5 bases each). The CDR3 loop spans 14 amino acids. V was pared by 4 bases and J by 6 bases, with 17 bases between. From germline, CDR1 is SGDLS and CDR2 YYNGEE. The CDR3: CASSPRDLPSEQYF. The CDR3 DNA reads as TGTGCCAGCAGCCCTAGGGACCTTCCAAGCGAGCAGTACTTC. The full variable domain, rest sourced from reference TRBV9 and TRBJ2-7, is DSGVTQTPKHLITATGQRVTLRCSPRSGDLSVYWYQQSLDQGLQFLIQYYNGEERAKGNILERFSAQQFPDLHSELNLSSLELGDSALYFCASSPRDLPSEQYFGPGTRLTVT.

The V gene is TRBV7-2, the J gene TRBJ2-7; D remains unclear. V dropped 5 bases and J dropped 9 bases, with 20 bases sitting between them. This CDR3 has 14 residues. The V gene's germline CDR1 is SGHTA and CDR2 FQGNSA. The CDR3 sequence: CASSPGTQKSGQYF. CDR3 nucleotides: TGTGCCAGCAGCCCTGGAACCCAGAAGTCGGGGCAGTACTTC.

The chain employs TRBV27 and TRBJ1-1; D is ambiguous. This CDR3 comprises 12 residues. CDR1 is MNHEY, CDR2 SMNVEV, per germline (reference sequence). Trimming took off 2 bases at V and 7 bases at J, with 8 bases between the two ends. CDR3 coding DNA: TGTGCCAGCAGTTTAGTTTCTGGTGAAGCTTTCTTT. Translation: CASSLVSGEAFF.

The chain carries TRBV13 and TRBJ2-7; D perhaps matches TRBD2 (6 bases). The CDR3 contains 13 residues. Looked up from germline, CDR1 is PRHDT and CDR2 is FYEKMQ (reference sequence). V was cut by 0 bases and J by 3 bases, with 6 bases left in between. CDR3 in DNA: TGTGCCAGCAGCTTAGGGACTAGCTACGAGCAGTACTTC. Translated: CASSLGTSYEQYF.

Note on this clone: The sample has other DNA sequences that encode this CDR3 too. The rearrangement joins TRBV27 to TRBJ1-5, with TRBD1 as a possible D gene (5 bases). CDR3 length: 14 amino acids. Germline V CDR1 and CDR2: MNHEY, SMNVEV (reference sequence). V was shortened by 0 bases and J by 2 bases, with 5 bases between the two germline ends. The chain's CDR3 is CASSLSGGNQPQHF. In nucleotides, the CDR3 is TGTGCCAGCAGTTTATCAGGGGGCAATCAGCCCCAGCATTTT.

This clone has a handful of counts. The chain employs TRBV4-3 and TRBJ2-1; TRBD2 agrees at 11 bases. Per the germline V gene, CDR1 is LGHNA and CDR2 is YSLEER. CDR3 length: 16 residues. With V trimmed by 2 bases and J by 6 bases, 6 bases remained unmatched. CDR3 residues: CASSQRTSGRLNEQFF. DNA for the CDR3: TGCGCCAGCAGCCAACGAACTAGCGGGAGACTCAATGAGCAGTTCTTC.

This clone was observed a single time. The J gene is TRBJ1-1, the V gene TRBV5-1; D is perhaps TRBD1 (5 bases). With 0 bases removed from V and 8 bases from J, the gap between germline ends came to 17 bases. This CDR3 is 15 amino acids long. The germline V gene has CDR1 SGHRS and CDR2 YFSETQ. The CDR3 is CASSLGVTELTEAFF. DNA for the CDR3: TGCGCCAGCAGCTTGGGGGTGACAGAATTAACGGAAGCTTTCTTT.

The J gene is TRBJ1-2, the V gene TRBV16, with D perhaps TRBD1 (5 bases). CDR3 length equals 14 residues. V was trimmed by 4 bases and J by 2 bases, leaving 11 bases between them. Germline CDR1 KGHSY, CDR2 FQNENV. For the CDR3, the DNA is TGTGCCAGCAGCCCAGGCAGGACAAACTATGGCTACACCTTC. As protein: CASSPGRTNYGYTF.

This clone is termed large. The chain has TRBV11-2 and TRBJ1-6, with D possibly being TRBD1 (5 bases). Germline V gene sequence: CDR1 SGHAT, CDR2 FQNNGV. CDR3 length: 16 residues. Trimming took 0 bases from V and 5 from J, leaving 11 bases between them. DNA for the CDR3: TGTGCCAGCAGCTTAGAGCAGGGTGGGAATAATTCACCCCTCCACTTT. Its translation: CASSLEQGGNNSPLHF. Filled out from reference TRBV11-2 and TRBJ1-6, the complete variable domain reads EAGVAQSPRYKIIEKRQSVAFWCNPISGHATLYWYQQILGQGPKLLIQFQNNGVVDDSQLPKDRFSAERLKGVDSTLKIQPAKLEDSAVYLCASSLEQGGNNSPLHFGNGTRLTVT.